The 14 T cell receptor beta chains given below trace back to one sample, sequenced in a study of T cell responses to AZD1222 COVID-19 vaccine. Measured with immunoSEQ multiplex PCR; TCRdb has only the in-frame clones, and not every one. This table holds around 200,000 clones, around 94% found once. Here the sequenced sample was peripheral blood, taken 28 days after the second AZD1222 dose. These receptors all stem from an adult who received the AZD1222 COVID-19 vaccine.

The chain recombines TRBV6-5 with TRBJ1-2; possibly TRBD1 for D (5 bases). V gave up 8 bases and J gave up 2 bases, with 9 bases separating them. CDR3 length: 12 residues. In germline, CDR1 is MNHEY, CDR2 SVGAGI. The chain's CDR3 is CASQDTNYGYTF. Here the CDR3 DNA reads TGTGCCAGCCAGGACACCAACTATGGCTACACCTTC.

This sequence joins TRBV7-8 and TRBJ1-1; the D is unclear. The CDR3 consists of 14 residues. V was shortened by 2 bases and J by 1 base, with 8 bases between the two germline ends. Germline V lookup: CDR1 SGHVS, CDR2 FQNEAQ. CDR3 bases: TGTGCCAGCAGCTTACAGAACTGGAACACTGAAGCTTTCTTT. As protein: CASSLQNWNTEAFF.

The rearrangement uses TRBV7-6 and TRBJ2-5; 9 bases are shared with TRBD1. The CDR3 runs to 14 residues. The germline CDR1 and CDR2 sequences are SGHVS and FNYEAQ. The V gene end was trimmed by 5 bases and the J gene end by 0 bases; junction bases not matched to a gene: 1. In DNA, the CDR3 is TGTGCCAGCAGCGGGACAGGGAACCAAGAGACCCAGTACTTC. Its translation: CASSGTGNQETQYF.

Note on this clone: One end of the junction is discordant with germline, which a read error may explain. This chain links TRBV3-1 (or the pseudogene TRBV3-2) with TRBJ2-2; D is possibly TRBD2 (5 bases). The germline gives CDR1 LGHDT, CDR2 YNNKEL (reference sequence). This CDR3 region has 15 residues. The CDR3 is CAGSQASPYTGELFF. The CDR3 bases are TGTGCCGGCAGCCAAGCTAGCCCCTACACCGGGGAGCTGTTTTTT.

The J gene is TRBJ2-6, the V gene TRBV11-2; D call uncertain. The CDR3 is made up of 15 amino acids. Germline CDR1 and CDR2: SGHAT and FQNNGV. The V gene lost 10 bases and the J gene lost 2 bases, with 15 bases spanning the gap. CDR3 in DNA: TGTGCCACCCCCCTATTACCGGCTGGGGCCAACGTCCTGACTTTC. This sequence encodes CATPLLPAGANVLTF. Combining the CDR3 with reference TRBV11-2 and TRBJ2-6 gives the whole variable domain EAGVAQSPRYKIIEKRQSVAFWCNPISGHATLYWYQQILGQGPKLLIQFQNNGVVDDSQLPKDRFSAERLKGVDSTLKIQPAKLEDSAVYLCATPLLPAGANVLTFGAGSRLTVL.

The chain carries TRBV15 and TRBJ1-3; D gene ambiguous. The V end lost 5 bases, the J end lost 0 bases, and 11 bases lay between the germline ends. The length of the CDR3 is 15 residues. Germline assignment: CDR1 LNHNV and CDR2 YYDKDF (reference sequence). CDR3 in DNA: TGTGCCACCAGCGCAACGAGGAACTCTGGAAACACCATATATTTT. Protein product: CATSATRNSGNTIYF.

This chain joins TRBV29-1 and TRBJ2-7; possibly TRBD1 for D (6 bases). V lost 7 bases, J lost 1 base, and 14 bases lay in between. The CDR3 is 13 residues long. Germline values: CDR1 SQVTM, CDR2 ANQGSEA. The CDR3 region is CSATGFGSYEQYF. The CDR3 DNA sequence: TGCAGCGCTACAGGGTTTGGGTCCTACGAGCAGTACTTC.

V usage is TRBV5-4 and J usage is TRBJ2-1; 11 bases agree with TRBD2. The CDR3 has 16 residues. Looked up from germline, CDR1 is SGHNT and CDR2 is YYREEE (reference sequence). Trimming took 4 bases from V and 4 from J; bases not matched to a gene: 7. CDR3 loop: CASSGARLAGYNEQFF. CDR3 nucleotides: TGTGCCAGCAGCGGGGCCCGACTAGCGGGGTACAATGAGCAGTTCTTC.

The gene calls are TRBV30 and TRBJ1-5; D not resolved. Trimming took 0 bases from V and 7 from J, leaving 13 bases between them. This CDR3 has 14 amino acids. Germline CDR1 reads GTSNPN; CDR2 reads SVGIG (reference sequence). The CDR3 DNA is TGTGCCTGGAGTGTACGGGTGTCGAGCCAGCCCCAGCATTTT. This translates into CAWSVRVSSQPQHF. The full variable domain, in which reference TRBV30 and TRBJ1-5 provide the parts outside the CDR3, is SQTIHQWPATLVQPVGSPLSLECTVEGTSNPNLYWYRQAAGRGLQLLFYSVGIGQISSEVPQNLSASRPQDRQFILSSKKLLLSDSGFYLCAWSVRVSSQPQHFGDGTRLSIL.

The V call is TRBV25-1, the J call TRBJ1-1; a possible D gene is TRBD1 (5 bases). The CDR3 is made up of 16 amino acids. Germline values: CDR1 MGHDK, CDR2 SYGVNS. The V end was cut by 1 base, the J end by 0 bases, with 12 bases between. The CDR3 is CASSEWGDFMNTEAFF. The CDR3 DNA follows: TGTGCCAGCAGTGAATGGGGGGACTTCATGAACACTGAAGCTTTCTTT.

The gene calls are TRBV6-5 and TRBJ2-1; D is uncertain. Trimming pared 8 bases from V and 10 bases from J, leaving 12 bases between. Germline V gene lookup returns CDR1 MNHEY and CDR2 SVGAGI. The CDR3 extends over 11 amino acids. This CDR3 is CASHSGTEQFF. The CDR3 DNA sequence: TGTGCCAGCCACAGTGGCACAGAGCAGTTCTTC.

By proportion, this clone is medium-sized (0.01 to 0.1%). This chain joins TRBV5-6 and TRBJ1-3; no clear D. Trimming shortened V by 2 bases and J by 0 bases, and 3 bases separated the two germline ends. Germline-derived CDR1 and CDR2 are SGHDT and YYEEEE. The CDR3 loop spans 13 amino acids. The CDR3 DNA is TGTGCCAGCAGCTTCAACTCTGGAAACACCATATATTTT. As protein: CASSFNSGNTIYF.

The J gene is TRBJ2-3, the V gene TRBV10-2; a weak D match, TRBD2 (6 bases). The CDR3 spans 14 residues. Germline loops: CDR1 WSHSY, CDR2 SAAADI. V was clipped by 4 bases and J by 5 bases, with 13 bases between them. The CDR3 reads CASSAGTAGDTQYF. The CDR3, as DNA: TGCGCCAGCAGTGCCGGGACTGCAGGAGATACGCAGTATTTT.

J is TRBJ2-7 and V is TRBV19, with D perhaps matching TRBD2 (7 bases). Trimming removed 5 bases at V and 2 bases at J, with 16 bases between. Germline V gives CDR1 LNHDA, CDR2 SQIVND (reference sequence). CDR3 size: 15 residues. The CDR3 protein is CASSPRGGGAYEQYF. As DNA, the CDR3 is TGTGCCAGTAGTCCTCGGGGAGGGGGGGCCTACGAGCAGTACTTC.